This T cell receptor beta chain was profiled in a study of cytomegalovirus exposure and HLA in healthy donors (dated by TCRdb to about 2017). Background for the entire study: According to a later analysis, the 110 or so validation repertoires were produced on the same platform as the 700 or so repertoires of the first cohort. A separate validation cohort of about 110 different subjects was used in addition to the approximately 700-subject first cohort. To predict cytomegalovirus infection status, the study brought together high-throughput TCR immunosequencing, statistical association of individual TCRs with disease status, and machine learning. The aim of the study was to test whether cataloging public T cell receptors could identify signatures of past pathogen exposure. General conclusions and limits of the study: According to the authors, the approach could potentially be generalized to other disease states and immunological phenotypes. While some public TCRs were present in many individuals, most TCR sequences turned up only very rarely across donors. A total of 164 TCR beta chains were listed by the study as associated with cytomegalovirus. A few of the identified cytomegalovirus-associated TCR beta chains were confirmed in vitro to be specific for cytomegalovirus antigens. Cytomegalovirus status was reported to be diagnosed by the classifier with high specificity and sensitivity in both the original and validation cohorts. A later analysis lacked HLA typing for the validation cohort, so it scored co-occurrence in that cohort across all 120 repertoires. Subsequent analysis determined that TCRs grouped into clusters in the first cohort also showed a tendency toward co-occurrence across the 90 to 150 validation repertoires, and 85% to 95% of cluster scores exceeded 0.

Separate from the approximately 690-subject first cohort, the validation cohort of roughly 110 subjects was the group to which the donors belonged. Turning to this clone: Its antigen remains unidentified. The record has no base qualities; no much larger clone is one base away.

Preparation of the library involved the immunoSEQ multiplex PCR assay. The authors' analysis ran thus. A statistical classification framework was developed to diagnose cytomegalovirus status using the catalog of TCR beta chain sequences. TCRdb's version of the immuneACCESS table is confined to in-frame rearrangements and falls short of the full clone set. An unresolved V gene accounts for under half of the shortfall where checked; the remainder is of unknown origin. D and trimming were read from the DNA, whereas the V and J calls and clone size are those reported in that table. Counted in this sample were 130,000 to 150,000 clones; over 80% of them appeared once. The ten largest clones capture 6.2% of the sample. Including the terminal cysteine and phenylalanine, the CDR3 comprises 14 residues. Just the 42-base CDR3 DNA is kept, in frame starting at base 1. Unmatched junction bases come to 5, with V trimmed by 2 bases and J by 4 bases. The germline V gene (reference sequence) gives CDR1 as SGHNT and CDR2 as YYREEE.

Sequencing was performed on PBMCs. The sequence derives from a woman aged 25 to 39 in good health and CMV-seropositive. The chain is assembled from TRBV5-4 and TRBJ1-2, and 7 bases in between align with TRBD1. This receptor has the CDR3 CASSLQGSGYGYTF. The DNA reads as follows: TGTGCCAGCAGCTTACAGGGGAGCGGCTATGGCTACACCTTC. With the rest looked up from the reference TRBV5-4 and TRBJ1-2 genes rather than sequenced, the full variable domain is ETGVTQSPTHLIKTRGQQVTLRCSSQSGHNTVSWYQQALGQGPQFIFQYYREEENGRGNFPPRFSGLQFPNYSSELNVNALELDDSALYLCASSLQGSGYGYTFGSGTRLTVV.